This T cell receptor beta chain was sequenced in a study of cytotoxic CD8 clonotypes in ibrutinib-treated CLL. Germline V CDR1 and CDR2: SGHTA, FQGTGA. CDR3 length: 15 amino acids. With 3 bases removed from V and 8 bases from J, the gap between germline ends came to 17 bases. Sequenced by immunoSEQ multiplex PCR; TCRdb stores in-frame clones only, minus some. The sample yields about 17,000 clones, roughly 60% seen once. The clonotype originates from a human donor with chronic lymphocytic leukemia. The chain links TRBV7-3 to TRBJ2-1, with a possible D match to TRBD1 (8 bases). Sample: PBMCs, taken after 12 months of ibrutinib treatment. In DNA, the CDR3 is TGTGCCAGCAGCTTGATTAGAGCGGGACAGGATGAGCAGTTCTTC. Translating it yields CASSLIRAGQDEQFF. The full variable domain, its missing parts supplied by reference TRBV7-3 and TRBJ2-1, is GAGVSQTPSNKVTEKGKYVELRCDPISGHTALYWYRQSLGQGPEFLIYFQGTGAADDSGLPNDRFFAVRPEGSVSTLKIQRTERGDSAVYLCASSLIRAGQDEQFFGPGTRLTVL.